This TCR beta chain was retrieved from a study of vaccination and CD4 T cells after COVID-19 (dated by TCRdb to about 2022). Turning to the overall study: Every convalescent patient had a positive nasal swab PCR test for SARS-CoV-2, with mild disease in about 9 patients and severe disease in one. The convalescent cohort included six males and four females, with two Hispanic individuals, seven Caucasians, two Asians and one multiracial person. Participants got two doses of the Pfizer-BioNTech BNT162b2 vaccine (n=8) or two doses of the Moderna mRNA-1273 vaccine (n=2). Post-COVID blood samples from convalescent patients were collected a median of approximately 93 days after diagnosis, with a range of roughly 30 to 170 days. Post-vaccine blood samples were taken a median of roughly 75 days after the second vaccine dose, with a range of 14 to 241 days. For stimulating the cultures, overlapping spike peptide pools were used, derived from SARS-CoV-2 as well as from the common cold coronaviruses HCoV-NL63, HCoV-OC43 and HCoV-229E. Control cultures received a CEFX viral epitope pool as the positive control, an HIV-1 Nef peptide pool as the negative control, or no peptide. In around 9 COVID-19 convalescent patients and several infection-naive healthy vaccine recipients, researchers compared the spike-specific CD4+ TCR repertoire from before mRNA vaccination with the repertoire from after. Summary of the overall study and its limitations: Among convalescent patients, a median roughly 90% of the SARS-CoV-2-reactive clones seen after vaccination appeared only after vaccination, which suggests priming specific to the vaccine. An increase in the median number of SARS-CoV-2-reactive clonotypes from around 20 after infection to roughly 39 after vaccination was observed, but the change was not found to be significant. In convalescent patients, nearly all vaccine-specific clones (304 of 307) were found to be mono-reactive for SARS-CoV-2 spike rather than cross-reactive with common cold coronaviruses. The number of convalescent patients in the study was relatively small, and the study did not examine early timepoints following natural infection.

Of note for this clonotype: Which antigen it targets is not known. One base away there is no much larger clone; base qualities are not given.

Read against the paper, the sample's treatment or condition label means: roughly 11-day PBMC culture with coronavirus spike peptide pools or control peptides (ViraFEST assay). The ViraFEST assay, used in the study, expanded antigen-specific T cells with peptide pools and then identified the expanded clonotypes through TCR sequencing. Positive SARS-CoV-2 PCR tests in the convalescent patients dated from March to December 2020, before Alpha, Beta and Delta variants emerged in the United States. Each well held 1.5 million to 2.5 million PBMCs cultured with roughly 9.2 ug/ml peptide pools in IMDM containing about 5% human AB serum and roughly 9.3 IU/ml IL-2. Half of the culture medium was replaced with fresh IL-2-containing medium on days 3 and 7. After about nine days of culture, CD4+ T cells were isolated by negative selection with the EasySep CD4+ T cell isolation kit. Ficoll-Paque Plus gradient centrifugation was used to isolate PBMCs from whole blood, and the isolated PBMCs were then either used fresh or cryopreserved at -140C. Triplicate wells were generally used for each culture condition.

The protocol used for the library was PCR. At the Johns Hopkins FTIC core, DNA from the cultured CD4+ T cells underwent TCR sequencing with the Oncomine TCR Beta short-read assay. The QIAamp micro DNA kit was used to extract genomic DNA from the cultured CD4+ T cells. Oncomine TCR Beta libraries from cultured CD4+ T cells were pooled with unique dual indexes and sequenced on an Illumina iSeq 100. As for the original processing: Non-productive sequences were removed, and CDR3s not starting with C, not ending with F or W, or shorter than 7 amino acids were discarded. The MANAFEST web application was used to identify antigen-specific clonotypes by comparing peptide-stimulated wells against reference wells and other culture wells. To be called positive, a clone needed an FDR below 0.05, an odds ratio above 5, and a productive frequency above 0.1% in at least two of three replicate wells. Cross-reactive clonotypes were defined as significantly expanded in both SARS-CoV-2 spike wells and at least one common cold coronavirus spike condition. Similarity between CDR3 sequences was evaluated in R version 3.6.1 using Levenshtein distances (stringdist) and unrooted phylogenetic trees (ape). TCRdb passed the public sequencing reads through fastp at Q25 and MiXCR, retaining productive beta sequences. When rows share a CDR3 protein, they turn into one entry using the most common DNA and genes. The V and J calls reflect TCRdb's pipeline rather than the authors' work. This sample is represented by about 14,000 distinct CDR3 sequences; about 40% of them were singletons. The ten most abundant clones make up approximately 13% of the sample.

V loses 4 bases, J loses 9 bases, and the germline ends lie 14 bases apart. The CDR3 covers 13 residues, taking in both the cysteine and the phenylalanine. The only DNA kept is the CDR3, 39 bases in frame from the first base. As encoded in the germline V gene, CDR1 is SGHRS while CDR2 is YFSETQ. The origin of this receptor is a human donor who had recovered from COVID-19. In this chain, TRBV5-1 is recombined with TRBJ2-1, with the identity of the D gene unclear. What was sequenced was CD4+ T cells from blood, cultured in vitro. The CDR3 protein: CASSPMIGGEQFF. The nucleotides are TGCGCCAGCAGCCCGATGATTGGTGGTGAGCAGTTCTTC. Here the CDR3 is joined to the reference TRBV5-1 and TRBJ2-1 genes, and the full variable domain is: KAGVTQTPRYLIKTRGQQVTLSCSPISGHRSVSWYQQTPGQGLQFLFEYFSETQRNKGNFPGRFSGRQFSNSRSEMNVSTLELGDSALYLCASSPMIGGEQFFGPGTRLTVL.